This paragraph reports one T cell receptor (beta chain). These data are taken from a study of blood T cell repertoires in COVID-19. Generated by immunoSEQ multiplex PCR, the TCRdb table keeps only in-frame clones and is missing some. This sample has around 240,000 clones; 70% to 90% occur once, and the top ten carry around 0.87%. Sample: PBMCs or T cells enriched from blood (not recorded which). The TCR originated in a man aged 50 to 60 who had been exposed to COVID-19.

The CDR3 DNA sequence: TGTGCCAGCAGCTCTAGACTAGCGGGAGACAATGAGCAGTTCTTC. This gives the protein CASSSRLAGDNEQFF. V usage is TRBV13 and J usage is TRBJ2-1; 12 bases align to TRBD2. Germline CDR1 reads PRHDT; CDR2 reads FYEKMQ (reference sequence). The CDR3 is 15 residues long. The trim removed 4 bases at V and 5 bases at J, leaving 3 bases unmatched. The full variable domain, rest sourced from reference TRBV13 and TRBJ2-1, is AAGVIQSPRHLIKEKRETATLKCYPIPRHDTVYWYQQGPGQDPQFLISFYEKMQSDKGSIPDRFSAQQFSDYHSELNMSSLELGDSALYFCASSSRLAGDNEQFFGPGTRLTVL.